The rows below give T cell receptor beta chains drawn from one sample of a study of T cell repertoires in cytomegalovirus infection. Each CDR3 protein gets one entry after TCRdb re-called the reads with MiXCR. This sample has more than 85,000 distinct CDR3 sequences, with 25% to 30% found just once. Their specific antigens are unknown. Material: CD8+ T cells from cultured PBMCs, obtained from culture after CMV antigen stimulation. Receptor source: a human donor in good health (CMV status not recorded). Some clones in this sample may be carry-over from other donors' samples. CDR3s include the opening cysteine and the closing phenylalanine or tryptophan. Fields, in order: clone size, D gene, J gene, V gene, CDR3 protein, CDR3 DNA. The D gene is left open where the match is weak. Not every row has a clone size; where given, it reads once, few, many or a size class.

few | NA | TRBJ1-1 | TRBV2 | CASSQTGTEAFF | TGTGCCAGCAGCCAGACAGGCACTGAAGCTTTCTTT
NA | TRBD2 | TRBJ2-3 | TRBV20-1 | CSAKGLAGVPDTQYF | TGCAGTGCTAAAGGACTAGCGGGGGTGCCGGATACGCAGTATTTT
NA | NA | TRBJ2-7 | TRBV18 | CASSPEYTYEQYF | TGTGCCAGCTCGCCCGAATACACCTACGAGCAGTACTTC
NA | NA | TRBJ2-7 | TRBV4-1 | CASSHRNPRYEQYF | TGCGCCAGCAGCCACCGCAATCCGAGGTACGAGCAGTACTTC
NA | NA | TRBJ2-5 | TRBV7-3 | CASSYVGGGGETQYF | TGTGCCAGCAGCTACGTGGGAGGGGGCGGGGAGACCCAGTACTTC
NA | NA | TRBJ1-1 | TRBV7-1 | CASSYQGAEAFF | TGTGCCAGCAGCTATCAGGGCGCTGAAGCTTTCTTT
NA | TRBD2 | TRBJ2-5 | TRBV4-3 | CASSQDNLAGGLETQYF | TGCGCCAGCAGCCAAGATAACCTAGCGGGGGGGCTTGAGACCCAGTACTTC
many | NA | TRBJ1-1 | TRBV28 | CASSLDQRGLDTEAFF | TGTGCCAGCAGTCTCGACCAGAGGGGCTTGGACACTGAAGCTTTCTTT
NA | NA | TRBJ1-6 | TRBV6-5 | CASSYMPGAGNSPLHF | TGTGCCAGCAGTTACATGCCAGGGGCTGGTAATTCACCCCTCCACTTT
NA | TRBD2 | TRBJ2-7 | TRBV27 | CASSFLSGGRTREQYF | TGTGCCAGCAGTTTTCTTTCGGGCGGACGGACTAGAGAGCAGTACTTC
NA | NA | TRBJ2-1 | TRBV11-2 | CASSSHPGDEQFF | TGTGCCAGCAGCTCTCATCCCGGGGATGAGCAGTTCTTC
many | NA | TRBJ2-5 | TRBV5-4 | CASSLGAGEGETQYF | TGTGCCAGCAGCTTGGGTGCAGGGGAAGGTGAGACCCAGTACTTC
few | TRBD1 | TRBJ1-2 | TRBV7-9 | CASSPSDRGNGYTF | TGTGCCAGCAGCCCCTCGGACAGGGGGAATGGCTACACCTTC
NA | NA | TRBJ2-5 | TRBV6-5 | CASSLLQGWETQYF | TGTGCCAGCAGTTTACTTCAGGGTTGGGAGACCCAGTACTTC
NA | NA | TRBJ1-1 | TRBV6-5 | CASSYGGRTEAFF | TGTGCCAGCAGTTACGGGGGGAGAACTGAAGCTTTCTTT
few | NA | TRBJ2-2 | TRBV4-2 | CASSQATGRAGELFF | TGTGCCAGCAGCCAAGCCACGGGGCGGGCCGGGGAGCTGTTTTTT
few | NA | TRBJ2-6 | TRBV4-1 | CASSRQASGANVLTF | TGCGCCAGCAGCCGGCAGGCCTCTGGGGCCAACGTCCTGACTTTC
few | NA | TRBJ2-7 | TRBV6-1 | CASSEVGYEQYF | TGTGCCAGCAGTGAAGTCGGCTACGAGCAGTACTTC
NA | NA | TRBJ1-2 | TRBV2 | CASSPAGAGLNYGYTF | TGTGCCAGCAGCCCCGCGGGGGCAGGGCTTAACTATGGCTACACCTTC
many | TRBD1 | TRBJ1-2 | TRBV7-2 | CASSGRPGQGTGGYTF | TGTGCCAGCAGCGGACGACCGGGACAGGGTACCGGTGGCTACACCTTC
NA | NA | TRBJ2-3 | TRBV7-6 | CASSPGPDTQYF | TGTGCCAGCAGCCCGGGCCCAGATACGCAGTATTTT
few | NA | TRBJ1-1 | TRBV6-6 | CASTNTWRVANTEAFF | TGTGCCAGCACCAATACTTGGAGGGTGGCGAACACTGAAGCTTTCTTT
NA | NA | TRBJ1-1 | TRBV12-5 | CASGLGTEAFF | TGTGCTAGTGGTTTGGGGACTGAAGCTTTCTTT
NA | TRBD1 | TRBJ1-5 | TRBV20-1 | CSARIPGGGQPQHF | TGCAGTGCTAGGATACCAGGGGGCGGTCAGCCCCAGCATTTT
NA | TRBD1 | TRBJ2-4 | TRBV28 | CASSLLGTTGDRNIQYF | TGTGCCAGCAGTTTATTGGGAACGACAGGGGATAGAAACATTCAGTACTTC
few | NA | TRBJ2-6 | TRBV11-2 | CASSLDLGISGANVLTF | TGTGCCAGCAGCTTAGATCTCGGGATCTCTGGGGCCAACGTCCTGACTTTC
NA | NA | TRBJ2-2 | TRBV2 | CASTGTANTGELFF | TGTGCCAGCACCGGGACGGCGAACACCGGGGAGCTGTTTTTT
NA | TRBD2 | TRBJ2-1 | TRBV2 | CATGGVGMGNEQFF | TGTGCCACCGGGGGGGTGGGGATGGGCAATGAGCAGTTCTTC
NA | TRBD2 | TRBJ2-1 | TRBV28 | CASALAGGGSYNEQFF | TGTGCCAGCGCTTTAGCGGGAGGAGGCTCCTACAATGAGCAGTTCTTC